Presented here are 15 T cell receptor beta chains from one specimen sequenced in a study of TIL therapy for anti-PD-1-resistant metastatic lung cancer. The libraries were made with immunoSEQ v3. Data came from immunoSEQ multiplex PCR; TCRdb stores just in-frame clones and leaves some out. This sample has roughly 10,000 clones, with 56% found just once. Regarding time point: pre-treatment sample, taken before nivolumab and TIL therapy. Tumor tissue came from excised metastases, mostly pleural nodules or supraclavicular lymph nodes. This sample comprised tumor tissue, obtained at baseline. The receptors derive from a person aged 25 to 85 with non-small cell lung cancer.

CDR3 nucleotide sequence: TGTGCCAGCAGCGTCATAGGGCAGGGATATGGAGGAAACACCATATATTTT. The encoded protein is CASSVIGQGYGGNTIYF. The chain combines TRBV2 with TRBJ1-3; TRBD1 might be the D (5 bases). Trimming shortened V by 6 bases and J by 4 bases, and 22 bases separated the two germline ends. Per germline, CDR1 SNHLY and CDR2 FYNNEI. The CDR3 is 17 residues long.

CDR3: CASRASGAYNEQFF. In DNA, the CDR3 is TGTGCCAGCAGAGCTAGCGGGGCGTACAATGAGCAGTTCTTC. The chain joins TRBV6-1 to TRBJ2-1; 9 bases agree with TRBD2. Germline V gives CDR1 MNHNS, CDR2 SASEGT. The junction had 4 bases not matched to a gene; V was cut back by 6 bases and J by 4 bases. This CDR3 has 14 amino acids.

This clone is labeled as medium-sized. The same CDR3 arises from other DNA sequences in this sample as well. The gene calls are TRBV19 and TRBJ1-2; TRBD1 might be the D (6 bases). The CDR3 runs to 13 residues. The V gene's germline CDR1 is LNHDA and CDR2 SQIVND (reference sequence). V was clipped by 7 bases and J by 3 bases, with 12 bases between them. The CDR3 spells CASTADRYYGYTF. For the CDR3, the DNA is TGTGCCAGTACCGCCGACAGGTACTATGGCTACACCTTC.

This clone is a singleton in its sample. The chain links TRBV10-3 to TRBJ1-1; weak D call: TRBD1 (5 bases). The CDR3 is 13 amino acids. Trimming shortened V by 6 bases and J by 3 bases, and 11 bases separated the two germline ends. Germline-derived CDR1 and CDR2 are ENHRY and SYGVKD. CDR3 region: CAIRGTEDTEAFF. CDR3 nucleotide sequence: TGTGCCATCAGGGGGACCGAGGACACTGAAGCTTTCTTT.

V is TRBV4-1 and J is TRBJ2-7; possibly TRBD1 or TRBD2 for D (5 bases each). Between the trimmed V and J ends, which lost 0 bases and 7 bases, there was a span of 19 bases. The germline CDR1 and CDR2 sequences are MGHRA and YSYEKL. The CDR3 is 16 residues long. The CDR3 DNA follows: TGCGCCAGCAGCCAAGATGGGGACGATTACAGGTTAGAGCAGTACTTC. Residues: CASSQDGDDYRLEQYF.

The chain combines TRBV10-1 with TRBJ2-7; D is possibly TRBD1 or TRBD2 (5 bases each). The CDR3 has 14 residues. V was shortened by 5 bases and J by 7 bases, with 18 bases between the two germline ends. Germline V CDR1 and CDR2: WNHNN, SYGVQD (reference sequence). Written as DNA, the CDR3 is TGCGCCAGCAGTTCATGGGACCCCCGCGGGGAGCAGTACTTC. This encodes CASSSWDPRGEQYF.

This clone was counted only a few times. The chain joins TRBV2 to TRBJ1-1; D possibly corresponds to TRBD1 (6 bases). The CDR3 extends over 13 amino acids. Trimming shortened V by 6 bases and J by 0 bases, and 8 bases separated the two germline ends. Germline CDR1 is SNHLY and CDR2 is FYNNEI. The DNA of the CDR3 is TGTGCCAGCAGCGCAGGGGTGAACACTGAAGCTTTCTTT. Encoded protein: CASSAGVNTEAFF.

This chain uses TRBV11-2 with TRBJ2-1, with D uncertain. Germline assignment: CDR1 SGHAT and CDR2 FQNNGV. The CDR3 is 13 residues long. The ends were cut back, 5 bases at V and 4 bases at J, with 9 bases in the middle. The CDR3 sequence is CASSPDPYNEQFF. CDR3 in DNA: TGTGCCAGCAGCCCGGACCCTTACAATGAGCAGTTCTTC. The complete variable domain, with remaining parts taken from reference TRBV11-2 and TRBJ2-1, reads EAGVAQSPRYKIIEKRQSVAFWCNPISGHATLYWYQQILGQGPKLLIQFQNNGVVDDSQLPKDRFSAERLKGVDSTLKIQPAKLEDSAVYLCASSPDPYNEQFFGPGTRLTVL.

The chain joins TRBV6-1 to TRBJ2-5; D not certain. Germline-derived CDR1 and CDR2 are MNHNS and SASEGT. V was pared by 6 bases and J by 5 bases, with 7 bases between. The CDR3 runs to 11 residues. The CDR3 region has the DNA TGTGCCAGCAGCCTTCTGGAGACCCAGTACTTC. It is translated as CASSLLETQYF.

V usage is TRBV5-1 and J usage is TRBJ2-2; D call uncertain. The CDR3 runs 15 residues. CDR1 is SGHRS, CDR2 YFSETQ, per germline. Trimming removed 0 bases from V and 2 bases from J, with 8 bases in between. The CDR3 region is CASSLAAENTGELFF. The CDR3 nucleotides are TGCGCCAGCAGCTTGGCCGCAGAAAACACCGGGGAGCTGTTTTTT. Full variable domain (rest looked up from reference TRBV5-1 and TRBJ2-2): KAGVTQTPRYLIKTRGQQVTLSCSPISGHRSVSWYQQTPGQGLQFLFEYFSETQRNKGNFPGRFSGRQFSNSRSEMNVSTLELGDSALYLCASSLAAENTGELFFGEGSRLTVL.

V gene TRBV2 combines with J gene TRBJ2-2; TRBD2 is a possible D gene (5 bases). The CDR3 extends over 14 amino acids. Germline V lookup: CDR1 SNHLY, CDR2 FYNNEI. With 6 bases removed from V and 0 bases from J, the gap between germline ends came to 8 bases. CDR3 nucleotide sequence: TGTGCCAGCAGAGCGGACTCGAACACCGGGGAGCTGTTTTTT. Its translation is CASRADSNTGELFF.

The rearrangement uses TRBV29-1 and TRBJ1-1, with D hard to call. The CDR3 is 11 residues long. Trimming pared 5 bases from V and 1 base from J, leaving 5 bases between. CDR1 SQVTM and CDR2 ANQGSEA come from the germline V gene. The CDR3 DNA follows: TGCAGCGTTTTTGGGAACACTGAAGCTTTCTTT. This translates into CSVFGNTEAFF.

The V call is TRBV9, the J call TRBJ2-7; D is perhaps TRBD2 (5 bases). Trimming shortened V by 0 bases and J by 0 bases, and 13 bases separated the two germline ends. The CDR3 runs to 16 residues. The V gene's germline CDR1 is SGDLS and CDR2 YYNGEE. The CDR3: CASSVGLAGISYEQYF. The CDR3 nucleotides read TGTGCCAGCAGCGTAGGGCTAGCAGGAATCTCCTACGAGCAGTACTTC.

V usage is TRBV5-5 and J usage is TRBJ1-2; 11 bases are a match to TRBD1. Germline CDR1 reads SGHKS; CDR2 reads YYEKEE (reference sequence). This CDR3 spans 15 amino acids. Trimming took 4 bases from V and 4 from J; bases not matched to a gene: 6. The DNA for the CDR3 is TGTGCCAGCAGCGTCGGGACAGGGGGATTCTATGGCTACACCTTC. Translated, it gives CASSVGTGGFYGYTF.

This clone was seen a handful of times. This chain connects TRBV5-4 to TRBJ2-7; TRBD1 matches 7 bases. With 2 bases clipped from V and 1 base from J, the junction kept 3 bases outside the gene matches. Germline CDR1 reads SGHNT; CDR2 reads YYREEE (reference sequence). The CDR3 has 14 residues. CDR3 nucleotide sequence: TGTGCCAGCAGCTTTGTGGGACAGTCCTACGAGCAGTACTTC. It specifies CASSFVGQSYEQYF.